The 27 T cell receptor beta chains below come from one sample, sequenced in a study of T-cell memory formation after mild COVID-19. Using its own MiXCR run on the 5' RACE reads, TCRdb lists one record per CDR3 protein. The sample consists of around 370,000 distinct CDR3 sequences, under 25% of them appearing once. The sample comprised PBMCs or a T cell subset sorted from them (not recorded which). Receptors were obtained from an adult woman who had mild COVID-19 (a few samples of this study predate the infection). Cell type and time point are not known.

The sample holds a few counts of this clonotype. The V and J genes are TRBV6-5 and TRBJ1-2; D not resolved. Trimming took 5 bases from V and 2 from J, leaving 15 bases between them. Germline V gene sequence: CDR1 MNHEY, CDR2 SVGAGI. The length of the CDR3 is 15 residues. Written as DNA, the CDR3 is TGTGCCAGCAGTCCCCCCGGACGGATGAACTATGGCTACACCTTC. Amino acids: CASSPPGRMNYGYTF.

This rearrangement joins TRBV20-1 to TRBJ2-6, with TRBD1 matching over 8 bases. CDR1 DFQATT and CDR2 SNEGSKA come from the germline V gene (reference sequence). Germline trimming cut 1 base from V and 3 bases from J; bases unmatched to any gene: 5. CDR3 size: 16 residues. The chain's CDR3 is CSARGRRGLGANVLTF. The CDR3 nucleotides read TGCAGTGCTAGAGGACGCAGGGGGCTTGGGGCCAACGTCCTGACTTTC.

The chain links TRBV6-1 to TRBJ2-7; D may be TRBD1 (5 bases). Trimming took 6 bases from V and 3 from J, leaving 9 bases between them. Germline values: CDR1 MNHNS, CDR2 SASEGT. This CDR3 comprises 12 residues. CDR3 residues: CASRTTGYEQYF. CDR3 sequence (DNA): TGTGCCAGCAGGACCACAGGCTACGAGCAGTACTTC.

The V gene is TRBV12-2, the J gene TRBJ2-3; the listed D gene, TRBD1, was not tested against the DNA. TRBV12-2 is labeled a pseudogene. There are 19 residues in the CDR3. The DNA of the CDR3 is TGTGCAAGTCGCTTAATTAAGCGGGGGGCGCCTACATGCACAGATACGCAGTATTTT. Its translation is CASRLIKRGAPTCTDTQYF.

The chain is built from TRBV30 and TRBJ1-5; no clear D. Germline CDR1 GTSNPN, CDR2 SVGIG (reference sequence). The length of the CDR3 is 13 residues. Trimming pared 3 bases from V and 4 bases from J, leaving 10 bases between. This CDR3 is CAWSPGGNQPQHF. The CDR3, as DNA: TGTGCCTGGAGCCCCGGTGGGAATCAGCCCCAGCATTTT. Combining the CDR3 with reference TRBV30 and TRBJ1-5 gives the whole variable domain SQTIHQWPATLVQPVGSPLSLECTVEGTSNPNLYWYRQAAGRGLQLLFYSVGIGQISSEVPQNLSASRPQDRQFILSSKKLLLSDSGFYLCAWSPGGNQPQHFGDGTRLSIL.

This clonotype was found many times. The genes are TRBV6-5 and TRBJ1-2; tentatively, D is TRBD1 (5 bases). Germline lookup yields CDR1 MNHEY and CDR2 SVGAGI. The CDR3 runs 16 residues. V lost 0 bases and J 1 base, leaving 12 bases between the germline ends. CDR3 in DNA: TGTGCCAGCAGTTACTCTCTCCGACAGTATAACTATGGCTACACCTTC. As protein: CASSYSLRQYNYGYTF.

V gene TRBV6-5 combines with J gene TRBJ2-2, with 7 nucleotides matching TRBD1. V dropped 0 bases and J dropped 4; count of bases not matched to a gene: 8. The CDR3 is made up of 17 amino acids. CDR1 is MNHEY and CDR2 is SVGAGI in the germline V gene. CDR3 region: CASSYSRGLRVTGELFF. The CDR3 DNA follows: TGTGCCAGCAGTTACTCGAGGGGGCTGAGGGTCACCGGGGAGCTGTTTTTT.

This clonotype showed up just a few times. The J gene is TRBJ1-2, the V gene TRBV18; unclear D gene. CDR3 length equals 12 residues. Germline loops: CDR1 KGHSH, CDR2 LQKENI. The germline V and J ends were trimmed by 4 bases and 2 bases, with 5 bases remaining between them. CDR3 protein: CASSRLNYGYTF. As DNA, the CDR3 is TGTGCCAGCTCACGGCTGAACTATGGCTACACCTTC.

The chain has TRBV24-1 and TRBJ1-1; D is undetermined. Germline loops: CDR1 KGHDR, CDR2 SFDVKD. The CDR3 has 12 amino acids. V lost 0 bases and J lost 9, with 7 bases in between. As DNA, the CDR3 is TGTGCCACCAGTGATTTGGACGGAAAAGCTTTCTTT. Its protein is CATSDLDGKAFF.

This clonotype was observed a few times. The chain couples TRBV5-5 to TRBJ1-1; no definite D call. The CDR3 covers 16 residues. Deletions cut 0 bases from V and 3 bases from J, with 15 bases between. The V gene's germline CDR1 is SGHKS and CDR2 YYEKEE (reference sequence). In nucleotides, the CDR3 is TGTGCCAGCAGCTTGGATGGGAAAGGGCCCCACACTGAAGCTTTCTTT. Translating gives CASSLDGKGPHTEAFF.

The chain has TRBV11-2 and TRBJ2-7; D call uncertain. CDR3 length: 12 residues. The V and J ends lost 7 bases and 4 bases respectively, with 11 bases between them. Germline V gives CDR1 SGHAT, CDR2 FQNNGV. The CDR3 DNA reads TGTGCCAGCACCACGGTCTCGTACGAGCAGTACTTC. Its protein is CASTTVSYEQYF.

The chain combines TRBV15 with TRBJ2-5; D not certain. CDR1 is LNHNV, CDR2 YYDKDF, per germline (reference sequence). V gave up 0 bases and J gave up 1 base, with 6 bases separating them. The CDR3 length is 14 residues. The CDR3: CATSRDYSQETQYF. The CDR3 region has the DNA TGTGCCACCAGCAGAGATTATAGCCAAGAGACCCAGTACTTC.

V is TRBV12-3 or TRBV12-4 and J is TRBJ2-7; TRBD2 matches at 8 bases. V dropped 8 bases and J dropped 0; count of bases not matched to a gene: 9. This CDR3 region has 15 residues. CDR3 bases: TGTGCCAGCGGTCTACCGGGAGGGCCCTCCTACGAGCAGTACTTC. This gives the protein CASGLPGGPSYEQYF.

This clonotype occurred many times. The chain couples TRBV4-3 to TRBJ2-1, with TRBD2 matching over 8 bases. CDR1 LGHNA and CDR2 YSLEER come from the germline V gene. The V and J ends lost 2 bases and 8 bases, in that order; junction bases with no gene match: 17. The CDR3 covers 18 residues. The CDR3 coding sequence is TGCGCCAGCAGCCAAAGGGGGAGAGGAAGCGGGAGTGGCCATGAGCAGTTCTTC. Its protein is CASSQRGRGSGSGHEQFF.

The chain links TRBV20-1 to TRBJ2-2, with 15 bases lining up with TRBD2. Germline V gene data show CDR1 as DFQATT and CDR2 as SNEGSKA (reference sequence). The trim removed 5 bases at V and 5 bases at J, leaving 0 bases unmatched. The CDR3 has 14 residues. CDR3 in amino acids: CSAGLAGGTGELFF. CDR3 coding DNA: TGCAGTGCTGGACTAGCGGGAGGGACCGGGGAGCTGTTTTTT.

This clonotype was observed a handful of times. The rearrangement uses TRBV18 and TRBJ2-3, with TRBD2 matching 10 bases. From germline, CDR1 is KGHSH and CDR2 LQKENI. The V segment lost 1 base and the J segment 4 bases; nucleotides outside the gene matches: 5. This CDR3 is 16 amino acids long. CDR3 residues: CASSPLWLAGADTQYF. The CDR3 nucleotides are TGTGCCAGCTCACCACTGTGGCTAGCGGGGGCAGATACGCAGTATTTT.

This clonotype has a handful of counts. The V call is TRBV12-3 or TRBV12-4, the J call TRBJ2-1, with D possibly being TRBD2 (5 bases). The V and J ends lost 5 bases and 9 bases respectively, with 20 bases between them. The CDR3 has 15 amino acids. In DNA, the CDR3 is TGTGCCAGCAGTCTAGAGGGCGGGCCCTGGGGTGAGCAGTTCTTC. Its translation is CASSLEGGPWGEQFF.

This clonotype has just a few counts. The V call is TRBV27, the J call TRBJ1-1; the match to TRBD1 covers 8 bases. CDR3 length: 16 residues. The V gene end was trimmed by 5 bases and the J gene end by 5 bases; junction bases not matched to a gene: 13. Germline loops: CDR1 MNHEY, CDR2 SMNVEV (reference sequence). The CDR3 spells CASSILPGTGRTEAFF. DNA for the CDR3: TGTGCCAGCAGTATCCTACCCGGGACAGGTCGGACTGAAGCTTTCTTT.

This clonotype was seen more than once but under ten times. This chain connects TRBV5-6 to TRBJ2-7, with 9 bases aligning to TRBD2. The germline CDR1 and CDR2 sequences are SGHDT and YYEEEE. This CDR3 is built from 16 residues. Losses at the gene ends were 6 bases for V and 2 bases for J; bases not matched to a gene: 12. The chain's CDR3 is CASNDQVAGVTYEQYF. The CDR3 region has the DNA TGTGCCAGCAACGACCAAGTAGCGGGAGTAACCTACGAGCAGTACTTC.

This clonotype turned up a few times. The chain has TRBV12-5 and TRBJ2-3; unclear D gene. V lost 1 base, J lost 3 bases, and 2 bases lay in between. The CDR3 sequence is 12 residues long. CDR1 and CDR2 (germline): LGHNT, FRNRAP. The CDR3 DNA follows: TGTGCTAGTGGTTTGGATACAGATACGCAGTATTTT. Translated, it gives CASGLDTDTQYF. The variable domain in full, completed from reference TRBV12-5 and TRBJ2-3, reads DARVTQTPRHKVTEMGQEVTMRCQPILGHNTVFWYRQTMMQGLELLAYFRNRAPLDDSGMPKDRFSAEMPDATLATLKIQPSEPRDSAVYFCASGLDTDTQYFGPGTRLTVL.

This clonotype was seen more than once but under ten times. This chain links TRBV7-6 with TRBJ2-1; 10 nucleotides align to TRBD2. This CDR3 is 14 amino acids long. Germline V lookup: CDR1 SGHVS, CDR2 FNYEAQ. The V segment lost 5 bases and the J segment 6 bases; nucleotides outside the gene matches: 4. The CDR3: CASSKSGGANEQFF. The CDR3 DNA sequence: TGTGCCAGCAGCAAAAGCGGGGGGGCCAATGAGCAGTTCTTC.

This clonotype has just a few counts. Here the CDR3 DNA reads TGTGCCAGCAGCTTCGAGAGGAACACTGAAGCTTTCTTT. Translated: CASSFERNTEAFF. The genes are TRBV7-9 and TRBJ1-1; D gene uncertain. CDR3 length: 13 amino acids. V was clipped by 3 bases and J by 1 base, with 6 bases between them. CDR1 and CDR2 from the germline V gene are SEHNR and FQNEAQ (reference sequence).

The chain uses TRBV4-2 and TRBJ1-4; perhaps TRBD1 as D (5 bases). CDR3 length: 17 residues. Looked up from germline, CDR1 is LGHNA and CDR2 is YNFKEQ. V gave up 1 base and J gave up 5 bases, with 17 bases separating them. This CDR3 is CASSQGHPTGGNEKLFF. Here the CDR3 DNA reads TGTGCCAGCAGCCAAGGACACCCGACGGGGGGAAATGAAAAACTGTTTTTT.

CDR3: CASSLMGTEAFF. In DNA, the CDR3 is TGTGCCAGCAGTTTGATGGGCACTGAAGCTTTCTTT. The J gene is TRBJ1-1, the V gene TRBV12-3 or TRBV12-4; D remains ambiguous. Deletions cut 3 bases from V and 4 bases from J, with 6 bases between. The CDR3 loop spans 12 amino acids.

This clonotype was recorded a few times. This rearrangement joins TRBV30 to TRBJ1-1; D gene uncertain. The CDR3 spans 13 residues. With 5 bases removed from V and 1 base from J, the gap between germline ends came to 11 bases. CDR1 GTSNPN and CDR2 SVGIG come from the germline V gene (reference sequence). The CDR3 loop reads CAWFRFGNTEAFF. CDR3 coding DNA: TGTGCCTGGTTTCGGTTCGGGAACACTGAAGCTTTCTTT.

J is TRBJ1-2 and V is TRBV7-3; no reliable D call. The germline gives CDR1 SGHTA, CDR2 FQGTGA. The length of the CDR3 is 13 residues. V lost 5 bases, J lost 4 bases, and 11 bases lay in between. Here the CDR3 DNA reads TGTGCCAGCAGCCCGAACCCGCTCTATGGCTACACCTTC. This encodes CASSPNPLYGYTF.

This clonotype has only a few counts. At one end, the junction sequence differs from germline, possibly due to a read error. In nucleotides, the CDR3 is TGTGCCAGCAGTTACGGCCTAGCGGACCCAAGCGACTTC. This sequence encodes CASSYGLADPSDF. The V gene is TRBV6-2 or TRBV6-3, the J gene TRBJ2-7; 7 bases align to TRBD2. Germline V lookup: CDR1 MNHEY, CDR2 SVGEGT. This CDR3 spans 13 amino acids.